The clone carrying this T cell receptor beta chain was counted between two and nine times. The antigen remains unidentified. V shed 5 bases and J 1 base; nucleotides not matched to a gene: 10. This CDR3 is built from 16 residues. CDR1 LGHDT and CDR2 YNNKEL come from the germline V gene (reference sequence). Unique molecular identifiers featured in how the TCRbeta library was prepared. TCRdb itself ran the PCR reads through MiXCR, one entry per CDR3 protein. The sample contains hundreds of thousands of distinct CDR3 sequences, about a sixth of which appear only once. This sample was included in a study of T-cell reconstitution after alpha-beta-depleted transplantation in children. General study results and limits: Among T cells one year after transplant, newly produced cells accounted for most counts and diversity. Expanded clones from the graft, numbering several hundred, reportedly supplied alpha-beta T cells about two months after transplant.

This specimen consisted of PBMCs, mostly from graft donor cells, obtained 360 days after TCRalphabeta/CD19-depleted stem cell transplant. The TCR comes from a boy younger than two who had a stem cell transplant for Wiskott-Aldrich syndrome, so the T cells may come from the graft donor. The chain couples TRBV3-1 to TRBJ2-5; 7 bases line up with TRBD1. The CDR3 sequence is CASSRPRTGLQETQYF. The DNA for the CDR3 is TGTGCCAGCAGCAGACCGAGGACAGGACTCCAAGAGACCCAGTACTTC.